This T cell receptor (beta chain) was captured by sequencing in a study of STAT5B mutations in CD4+ large granular lymphocyte leukemia. The germline gives CDR1 SGDLS, CDR2 YYNGEE. Trimming stripped 0 bases from V and 1 base from J, with 4 bases between. The CDR3 sequence is 13 residues long. This clone has more than one count but fewer than ten. The antigen is unknown. The protocol was immunoSEQ multiplex PCR, while the TCRdb copy is restricted to in-frame clones and leaves out a portion. The sample records approximately 33,000 clones, roughly 71% being singletons. Study-level points and caveats: Main leukemic clonotypes were patient-specific, but 20% to 25% appeared at low frequency elsewhere.

The sequenced material came from CD4+ T cells from blood buffy coats. The receptor was derived from a human donor in good health. The chain recombines TRBV9 with TRBJ1-2, with no clear D. The CDR3 loop reads CASSVDSNYGYTF. CDR3 coding DNA: TGTGCCAGCAGCGTAGACAGTAACTATGGCTACACCTTC.